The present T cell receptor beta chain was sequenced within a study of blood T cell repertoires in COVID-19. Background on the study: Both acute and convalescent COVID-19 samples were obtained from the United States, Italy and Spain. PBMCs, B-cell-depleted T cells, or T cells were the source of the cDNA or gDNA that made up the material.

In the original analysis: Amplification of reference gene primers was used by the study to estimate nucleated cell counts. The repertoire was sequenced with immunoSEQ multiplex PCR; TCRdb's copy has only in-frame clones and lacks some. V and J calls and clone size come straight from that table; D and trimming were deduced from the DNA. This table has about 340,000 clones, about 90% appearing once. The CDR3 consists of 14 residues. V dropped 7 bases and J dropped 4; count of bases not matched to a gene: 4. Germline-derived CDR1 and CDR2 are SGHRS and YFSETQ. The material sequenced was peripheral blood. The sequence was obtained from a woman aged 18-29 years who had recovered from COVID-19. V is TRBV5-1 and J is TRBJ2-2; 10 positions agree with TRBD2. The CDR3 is CASQREGPTGELFF. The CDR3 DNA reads TGCGCCAGCCAGCGGGAGGGCCCCACCGGGGAGCTGTTTTTT.